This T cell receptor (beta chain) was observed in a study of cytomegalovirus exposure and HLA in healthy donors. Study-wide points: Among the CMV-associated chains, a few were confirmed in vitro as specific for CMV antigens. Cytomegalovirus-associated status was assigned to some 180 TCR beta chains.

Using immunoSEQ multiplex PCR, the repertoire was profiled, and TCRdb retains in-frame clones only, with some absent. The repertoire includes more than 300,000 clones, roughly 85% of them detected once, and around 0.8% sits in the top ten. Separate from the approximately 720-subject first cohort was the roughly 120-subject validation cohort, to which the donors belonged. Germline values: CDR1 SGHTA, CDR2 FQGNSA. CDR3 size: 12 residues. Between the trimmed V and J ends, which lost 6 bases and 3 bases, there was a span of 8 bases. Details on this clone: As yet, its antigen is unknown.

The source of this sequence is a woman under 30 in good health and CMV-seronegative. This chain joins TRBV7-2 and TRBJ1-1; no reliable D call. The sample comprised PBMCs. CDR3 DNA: TGTGCCAGCAGGCAGGACTACACTGAAGCTTTCTTT. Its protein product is CASRQDYTEAFF.